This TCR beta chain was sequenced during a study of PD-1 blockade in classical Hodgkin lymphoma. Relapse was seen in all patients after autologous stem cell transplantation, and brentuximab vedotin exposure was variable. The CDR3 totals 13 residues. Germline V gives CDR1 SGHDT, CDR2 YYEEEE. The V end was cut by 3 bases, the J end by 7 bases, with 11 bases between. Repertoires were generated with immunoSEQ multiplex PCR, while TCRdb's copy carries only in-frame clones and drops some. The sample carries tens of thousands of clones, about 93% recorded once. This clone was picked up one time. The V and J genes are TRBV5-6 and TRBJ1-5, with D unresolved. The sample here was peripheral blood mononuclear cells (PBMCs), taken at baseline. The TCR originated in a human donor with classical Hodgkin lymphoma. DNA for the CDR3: TGTGCCAGCAGCTCATTCCGGGGACAGCCCCAGCATTTT. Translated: CASSSFRGQPQHF.